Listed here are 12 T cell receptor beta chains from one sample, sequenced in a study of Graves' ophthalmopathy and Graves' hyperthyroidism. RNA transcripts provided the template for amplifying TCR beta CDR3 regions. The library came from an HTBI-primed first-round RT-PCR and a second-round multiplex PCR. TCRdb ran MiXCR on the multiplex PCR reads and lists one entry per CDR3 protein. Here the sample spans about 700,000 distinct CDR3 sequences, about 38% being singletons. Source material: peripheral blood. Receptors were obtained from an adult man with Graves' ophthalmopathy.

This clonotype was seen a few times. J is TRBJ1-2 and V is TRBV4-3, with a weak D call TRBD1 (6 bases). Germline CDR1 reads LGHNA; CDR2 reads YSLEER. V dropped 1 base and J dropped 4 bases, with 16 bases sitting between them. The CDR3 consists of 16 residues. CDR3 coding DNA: TGCGCCAGCAGCCAAGGTTTCGGGGGCGATGCCTATGGCTACACCTTC. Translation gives CASSQGFGGDAYGYTF.

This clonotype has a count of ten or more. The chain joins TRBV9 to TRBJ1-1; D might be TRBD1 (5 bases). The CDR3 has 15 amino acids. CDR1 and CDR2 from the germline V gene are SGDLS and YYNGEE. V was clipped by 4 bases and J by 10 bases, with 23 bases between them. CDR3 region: CASSKDTTYGGVAFF. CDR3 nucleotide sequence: TGTGCCAGCAGCAAGGATACGACATACGGGGGTGTAGCTTTCTTT.

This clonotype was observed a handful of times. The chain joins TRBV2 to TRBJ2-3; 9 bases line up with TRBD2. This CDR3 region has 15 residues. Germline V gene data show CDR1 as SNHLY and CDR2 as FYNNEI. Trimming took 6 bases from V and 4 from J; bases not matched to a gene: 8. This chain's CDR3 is CASRALAGGADTQYF. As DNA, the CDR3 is TGTGCCAGCAGAGCACTAGCGGGTGGGGCAGATACGCAGTATTTT.

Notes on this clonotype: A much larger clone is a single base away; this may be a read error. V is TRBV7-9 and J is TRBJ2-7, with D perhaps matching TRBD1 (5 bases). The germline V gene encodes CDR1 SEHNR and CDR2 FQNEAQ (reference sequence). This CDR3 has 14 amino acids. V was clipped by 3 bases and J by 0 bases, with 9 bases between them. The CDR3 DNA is TGTGCCAGCAGCTTGATGACAGACTCCTACGAGCAGTACTTC. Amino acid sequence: CASSLMTDSYEQYF.

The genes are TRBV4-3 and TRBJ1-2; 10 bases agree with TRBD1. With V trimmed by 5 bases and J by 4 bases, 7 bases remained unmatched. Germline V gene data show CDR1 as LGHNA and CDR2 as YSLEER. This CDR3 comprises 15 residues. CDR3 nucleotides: TGCGCCAGCAGCAGCCGGACAGGGGGAGGCTATGGCTACACCTTC. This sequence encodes CASSSRTGGGYGYTF.

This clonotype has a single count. CDR3 in amino acids: CSARNRDRGPETQYF. The CDR3 region has the DNA TGCAGTGCTAGGAACCGGGACAGGGGGCCAGAGACCCAGTACTTC. The chain has TRBV20-1 and TRBJ2-5; 12 bases fit TRBD1. Germline CDR1 is DFQATT and CDR2 is SNEGSKA (reference sequence). There are 15 residues in the CDR3. Trimming at V came to 3 bases and at J to 4 bases, leaving 6 bases not matched to a gene.

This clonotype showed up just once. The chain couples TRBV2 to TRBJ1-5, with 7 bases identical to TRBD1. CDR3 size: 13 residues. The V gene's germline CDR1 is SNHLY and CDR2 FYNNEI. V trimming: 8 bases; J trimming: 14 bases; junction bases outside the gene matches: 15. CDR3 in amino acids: CASGYRGSTYEHF. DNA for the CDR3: TGTGCCAGCGGATACAGGGGATCTACCTACGAGCATTTT.

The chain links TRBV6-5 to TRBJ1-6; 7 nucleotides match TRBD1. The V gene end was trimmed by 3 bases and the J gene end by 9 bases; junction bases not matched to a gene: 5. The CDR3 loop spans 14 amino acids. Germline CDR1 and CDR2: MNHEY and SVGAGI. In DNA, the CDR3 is TGTGCCAGCAGTTATAACAGGGGCGGTTCACCCCTCCACTTT. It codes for CASSYNRGGSPLHF.

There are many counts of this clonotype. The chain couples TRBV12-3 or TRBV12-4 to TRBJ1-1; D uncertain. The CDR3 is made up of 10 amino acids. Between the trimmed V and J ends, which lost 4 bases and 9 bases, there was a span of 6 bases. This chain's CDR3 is CASSSTQAFF. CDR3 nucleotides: TGTGCCAGCAGTTCTACTCAAGCTTTCTTT.

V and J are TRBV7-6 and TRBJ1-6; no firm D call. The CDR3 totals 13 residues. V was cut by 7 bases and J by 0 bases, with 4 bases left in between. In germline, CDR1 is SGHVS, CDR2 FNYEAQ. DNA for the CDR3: TGTGCCAGCATGCCCTCCTATAATTCACCCCTCCACTTT. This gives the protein CASMPSYNSPLHF.

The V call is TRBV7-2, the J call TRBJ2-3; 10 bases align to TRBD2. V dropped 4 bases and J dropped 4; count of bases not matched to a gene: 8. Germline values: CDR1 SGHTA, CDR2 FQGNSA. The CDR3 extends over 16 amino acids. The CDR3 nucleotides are TGTGCCAGCAGCTACCTTTTAGCGGGAGGCGCAGATACGCAGTATTTT. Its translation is CASSYLLAGGADTQYF.

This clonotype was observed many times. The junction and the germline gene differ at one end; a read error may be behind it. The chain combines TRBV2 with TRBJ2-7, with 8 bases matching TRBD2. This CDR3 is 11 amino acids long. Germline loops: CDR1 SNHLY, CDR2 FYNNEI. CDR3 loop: CASNLGHSGNF. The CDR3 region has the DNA TGTGCCAGCAACTTGGGGCATAGCGGGAACTTC.